These 9 T cell receptor beta chains share one sample of origin, sequenced in a study of T cell changes during pregnancy in multiple sclerosis. Repertoires were generated with immunoSEQ multiplex PCR, while TCRdb's copy carries only in-frame clones and drops some. The table lists around 130,000 clones, roughly 92% of them singletons. This specimen consisted of peripheral blood, obtained before pregnancy. The receptors shown here come from a female donor with multiple sclerosis, enrolled in a pregnancy study.

The rearrangement joins TRBV11-2 to TRBJ1-6; D is uncertain. Deletions cut 1 base from V and 4 bases from J, with 8 bases between. This CDR3 region has 15 residues. CDR1 SGHAT and CDR2 FQNNGV come from the germline V gene. CDR3 sequence: CASSLVGGYNSPLHF. CDR3 coding DNA: TGTGCCAGCAGCTTAGTAGGAGGGTATAATTCACCCCTCCACTTT.

DNA for the CDR3: TGCGCCAGCAGCCCACCCGCGGCAGGGGGAAACACCATATATTTT. Its protein is CASSPPAAGGNTIYF. V usage is TRBV4-1 and J usage is TRBJ1-3; tentatively, D is TRBD1 (5 bases). The length of the CDR3 is 15 residues. V lost 4 bases and J lost 4, with 14 bases in between. Germline CDR1 is MGHRA and CDR2 is YSYEKL.

The chain uses TRBV28 and TRBJ2-7; 10 positions agree with TRBD1. This CDR3 comprises 14 residues. V shed 6 bases, J shed 2 bases, and the junction held 4 bases outside the gene matches. CDR1 is MDHEN and CDR2 is SYDVKM in the germline V gene. The CDR3 DNA sequence: TGTGCCAGCAGACGACAGGGGGCACCCTACGAGCAGTACTTC. Translating it yields CASRRQGAPYEQYF.

The chain has TRBV2 and TRBJ2-7; 8 nucleotides agree with TRBD1. Looked up from germline, CDR1 is SNHLY and CDR2 is FYNNEI. The CDR3 contains 14 residues. J lost 6 bases, V lost 8 bases, and 12 bases had no gene match. CDR3 amino acids: CASVLTSQGGEQYF. The CDR3 nucleotides are TGTGCCAGCGTCCTTACCTCACAGGGGGGCGAGCAGTACTTC.

The genes are TRBV5-1 and TRBJ2-5, with 7 bases aligning to TRBD1. J was trimmed by 3 bases and V by 0 bases; bases with no gene match: 11. The CDR3 extends over 17 amino acids. From germline, CDR1 is SGHRS and CDR2 YFSETQ. In DNA form, the CDR3 reads TGCGCCAGCAGCTTGGGGGGACAGCCAAGGGGCAAAGAGACCCAGTACTTC. Translation: CASSLGGQPRGKETQYF.

The chain couples TRBV19 to TRBJ2-2, with TRBD1 matching over 8 bases. The CDR3 runs to 16 residues. Germline CDR1 and CDR2: LNHDA and SQIVND (reference sequence). J was trimmed by 0 bases and V by 6 bases; bases with no gene match: 6. The CDR3 spells CASRLQGVPNTGELFF. CDR3 bases: TGTGCCAGTAGGCTACAGGGGGTTCCGAACACCGGGGAGCTGTTTTTT.

This clone showed up just once. This chain connects TRBV7-7 to TRBJ2-2; 7 positions match TRBD2. Germline CDR1 and CDR2: SSHAT and FNYEAQ (reference sequence). This CDR3 region has 16 residues. V shed 6 bases and J 5 bases; nucleotides not matched to a gene: 12. DNA for the CDR3: TGTGCCAGCAGTTTTCTTGCGGGAGAAGTTACCGGGGAGCTGTTTTTT. It encodes CASSFLAGEVTGELFF.

The rearrangement links TRBV27 to TRBJ1-1, with 8 bases identical to TRBD1. CDR1 and CDR2 (germline): MNHEY, SMNVEV (reference sequence). The CDR3 spans 13 residues. Trimming at V came to 6 bases and at J to 11 bases, leaving 11 bases not matched to a gene. The CDR3 DNA reads TGTGCCAGCAGGCTTACAGGGGGATCGAGGGCTTTCTTT. Its protein product is CASRLTGGSRAFF.

The V call is TRBV6-1, the J call TRBJ1-1, with D perhaps TRBD1 (5 bases). Trimming stripped 6 bases from V and 3 bases from J, with 17 bases between. The CDR3 has 15 amino acids. The V gene's germline CDR1 is MNHNS and CDR2 SASEGT. The CDR3, as DNA: TGTGCCAGCAGGGCCAGGGTTGGTGAGTACACTGAAGCTTTCTTT. Protein: CASRARVGEYTEAFF.